Shown below are 18 T cell receptor beta chains from a single sample sequenced in a study of response to subunit inactivated influenza vaccine. Using its own MiXCR run on the RT-PCR reads, TCRdb lists one record per CDR3 protein. The repertoire holds about 570,000 distinct CDR3 sequences, with roughly 10% as singletons. The data also belong to a second study, concerning T cells expressing NK-cell markers. This second report adds: The authors generated TCR beta cDNA through 5'RACE template switching with UMIs.

The input for sequencing was PBMCs from blood, taken on the day of vaccination. The source of these receptors is a man aged 50 to 59 who received an inactivated influenza vaccine.

CDR3 coding DNA: TGTGCCAGCAGCTCAAGCCGGGGGATCGAGACCCAGTACTTC. Protein: CASSSSRGIETQYF. The gene calls are TRBV7-2 and TRBJ2-5; possibly TRBD2 for D (6 bases). The V end was cut by 4 bases, the J end by 5 bases, with 14 bases between. The CDR3 is 14 amino acids. Germline V gives CDR1 SGHTA, CDR2 FQGNSA.

The chain uses TRBV15 and TRBJ2-1; TRBD2 agrees at 12 bases. Unmatched junction bases numbered 5, after V lost 3 bases and J lost 8 bases. CDR3 length equals 15 residues. Germline V gene lookup returns CDR1 LNHNV and CDR2 YYDKDF (reference sequence). CDR3 sequence (DNA): TGTGCCACCAGCAGGGGACTAGCGGGCGACGATGAGCAGTTCTTC. It encodes CATSRGLAGDDEQFF.

This clonotype has ten or more counts. This chain links TRBV5-1 with TRBJ2-1; tentatively, D is TRBD2 (6 bases). Trimming removed 0 bases from V and 7 bases from J, with 14 bases in between. Germline CDR1 SGHRS, CDR2 YFSETQ. The CDR3 totals 15 residues. CDR3 loop: CASSLATSESNEQFF. CDR3 DNA: TGCGCCAGCAGCTTGGCGACTAGTGAGTCGAATGAGCAGTTCTTC.

This chain joins TRBV6-6 and TRBJ1-1; D possibly corresponds to TRBD1 (5 bases). V lost 2 bases to trimming and J lost 10 bases, with 14 bases between them. Germline CDR1 is MNHNY and CDR2 is SVGAGI (reference sequence). The CDR3 consists of 13 residues. CDR3 DNA sequence: TGTGCCAGCAGTTACCTGGGGTCAGGGTTAGCTTTCTTT. Translation: CASSYLGSGLAFF.

This clonotype came up a few times. This sequence joins TRBV27 and TRBJ2-1; no firm D call. CDR1 MNHEY and CDR2 SMNVEV come from the germline V gene (reference sequence). Trimming pared 6 bases from V and 12 bases from J, leaving 15 bases between. There are 12 residues in the CDR3. CDR3 protein: CASSRGVGMQFF. The DNA for the CDR3 is TGTGCCAGCAGCCGTGGGGTAGGGATGCAGTTCTTC.

This clonotype showed up just a few times. The gene calls are TRBV18 and TRBJ2-5, with 7 bases aligning to TRBD2. V shed 0 bases and J 5 bases; nucleotides not matched to a gene: 6. Per the germline V gene, CDR1 is KGHSH and CDR2 is LQKENI. The CDR3 is 15 residues long. CDR3 DNA sequence: TGTGCCAGCTCACCACCCGCGGGAGTCTTGGAGACCCAGTACTTC. Translating gives CASSPPAGVLETQYF.

This clonotype was seen a few times. The genes are TRBV20-1 and TRBJ1-2; TRBD1 might be the D (5 bases). Germline values: CDR1 DFQATT, CDR2 SNEGSKA (reference sequence). V lost 0 bases, J lost 8 bases, and 13 bases lay in between. The CDR3 has 13 residues. The CDR3 is CSARDVTAKGYTF. The CDR3 DNA sequence: TGCAGTGCTAGAGATGTGACAGCAAAGGGCTACACCTTC.

The V gene is TRBV12-3 or TRBV12-4, the J gene TRBJ2-5, with TRBD2 matching 9 bases. V lost 6 bases and J lost 1; bases outside the gene matches: 9. The CDR3 loop spans 16 amino acids. DNA of the CDR3: TGTGCCAGCAGCCTAGGACTAGCGAAGCTCCAAGAGACCCAGTACTTC. Translation gives CASSLGLAKLQETQYF.

This clonotype was observed at least ten times. The chain links TRBV2 to TRBJ2-3, with no clear D. The ends were cut back, 6 bases at V and 6 bases at J, with 7 bases in the middle. The CDR3 runs to 11 residues. Germline V lookup: CDR1 SNHLY, CDR2 FYNNEI. CDR3 DNA: TGTGCCAGCAGGCGTGTGGATACGCAGTATTTT. Amino acid sequence: CASRRVDTQYF.

This clonotype occurred a few times. One end of the junction does not line up with germline, which may come from a read error. V is TRBV6-5 and J is TRBJ2-1; a possible D gene is TRBD2 (6 bases). Per germline, CDR1 MNHEY and CDR2 SVGAGI. The CDR3 spans 16 residues. The CDR3 DNA reads as TGTGCCAGCAGTGACTCCGGGACTGGGCCAGTCAATGAGCAGTTCTTC. This gives the protein CASSDSGTGPVNEQFF.

The chain combines TRBV20-1 with TRBJ2-1, with TRBD2 matching 10 bases. V shed 1 base and J 7 bases; nucleotides not matched to a gene: 10. Germline-derived CDR1 and CDR2 are DFQATT and SNEGSKA (reference sequence). This CDR3 has 16 residues. The CDR3 DNA sequence: TGCAGTGCTAGAGCCAGTAGCGGGGGGACTTGGAATGAGCAGTTCTTC. This sequence encodes CSARASSGGTWNEQFF.

This clonotype was observed a few times. The chain uses TRBV6-6 and TRBJ1-2; maybe TRBD1 (5 bases). Deletions cut 5 bases from V and 5 bases from J, with 12 bases between. CDR1 is MNHNY, CDR2 SVGAGI, per germline (reference sequence). CDR3 length equals 13 residues. Here the CDR3 reads CASSPGRGYGYTF. The CDR3 region has the DNA TGTGCCAGCAGTCCAGGGAGAGGGTATGGCTACACCTTC.

The chain carries TRBV2 and TRBJ1-1, with 10 bases matching TRBD1. J gave up 0 bases and V 6 bases, and 4 bases lay outside the gene matches. Germline CDR1 reads SNHLY; CDR2 reads FYNNEI. The CDR3 covers 15 residues. The CDR3 DNA reads as TGTGCCAGCAGCGGCGACAGGGGGCTGAACACTGAAGCTTTCTTT. Translated, it gives CASSGDRGLNTEAFF.

This clonotype was recorded many times. The rearrangement links TRBV24-1 to TRBJ2-2; possibly TRBD2 for D (5 bases). The germline V gene encodes CDR1 KGHDR and CDR2 SFDVKD. V lost 9 bases and J 6 bases, leaving 13 bases between the germline ends. The CDR3 is made up of 13 amino acids. The chain's CDR3 is CATGQMRAGELFF. CDR3 bases: TGTGCCACCGGGCAAATGAGGGCCGGGGAGCTGTTTTTT.

The V call is TRBV7-9, the J call TRBJ2-5; 12 nucleotides align to TRBD2. V lost 5 bases, J lost 4 bases, and 5 bases stayed unmatched. Germline CDR1 and CDR2: SEHNR and FQNEAQ (reference sequence). The CDR3 has 15 residues. The CDR3 DNA reads as TGTGCCAGCAGCCCGACTAGCGGGAGAGGAGAGACCCAGTACTTC. It codes for CASSPTSGRGETQYF. Together with reference TRBV7-9 and TRBJ2-5, the CDR3 gives the full variable domain: DTGVSQNPRHKITKRGQNVTFRCDPISEHNRLYWYRQTLGQGPEFLTYFQNEAQLEKSRLLSDRFSAERPKGSFSTLEIQRTEQGDSAMYLCASSPTSGRGETQYFGPGTRLLVL.

This chain's CDR3 is CSAPPPLGTGELFF. CDR3 nucleotide sequence: TGCAGTGCTCCCCCCCCTCTGGGAACCGGGGAGCTGTTTTTT. V is TRBV20-1 and J is TRBJ2-2, with D uncertain. The germline V and J ends were trimmed by 5 bases and 5 bases, with 15 bases remaining between them. Germline loops: CDR1 DFQATT, CDR2 SNEGSKA (reference sequence). The length of the CDR3 is 14 residues.

The chain joins TRBV4-1 to TRBJ2-3, with 7 bases that match TRBD1. The CDR3 is 15 residues long. In germline, CDR1 is MGHRA, CDR2 YSYEKL. V lost 3 bases, J lost 3 bases, and 6 bases stayed unmatched. As DNA, the CDR3 is TGCGCCAGCAGCCAGGAGACAGGGAATACAGATACGCAGTATTTT. This gives the protein CASSQETGNTDTQYF.

There are a few counts of this clonotype. This sequence joins TRBV3-1 and TRBJ1-5, with a possible D match to TRBD1 (5 bases). CDR3 size: 14 residues. The V end was cut by 0 bases, the J end by 4 bases, with 7 bases between. Germline loops: CDR1 LGHDT, CDR2 YNNKEL (reference sequence). The DNA of the CDR3 is TGTGCCAGCAGCCAAGATTGGGGGAATCAGCCCCAGCATTTT. Protein: CASSQDWGNQPQHF.